A selection of T cell receptor beta chains follows, all from one sample in a study of cytomegalovirus exposure and HLA in healthy donors. Sequencing was performed with immunoSEQ multiplex PCR; in TCRdb, only in-frame clones are kept and a portion is missing. Among around 54,000 clones listed, 82% were seen once. The source material was PBMCs. The receptor set was obtained from a woman aged 18-29 years in good health and CMV-seronegative. Both conserved end residues are trimmed from each CDR3.

TRBV19	TRBJ1-5	ASSIRTGSNQPQH
TRBV15	TRBJ1-6	ATSRAQGASPLH
TRBV6-4	TRBJ2-3	ASSDSSTRDTDTQY
TRBV7-9	TRBJ2-7	ASSPEGSSYEQY
TRBV5-8	TRBJ2-5	ASSEDPQGWETQY
TRBV7-7	TRBJ2-5	ASSSLAGGGTETQY
TRBV7-2	TRBJ2-7	ASSSPSGRTEEQY
TRBV7-9	TRBJ2-7	ASSKEDSPYEQY
TRBV9	TRBJ1-2	ASSARTGSHGYT
TRBV23-1	TRBJ2-3	ASSQPRQGTTDTQY
TRBV5-6	TRBJ1-2	ANSRGQGAYGYT
TRBV19	TRBJ2-3	ASSLRGEISDTQY
TRBV6-1	TRBJ2-4	ASSEREGVNIQY
TRBV4-2	TRBJ2-6	ASSQDSAGGSGANGLT
TRBV28	TRBJ1-2	ASNLSGGFNYGYT
TRBV28	TRBJ1-2	ASSLRQGALAYGYT
TRBV5-1	TRBJ1-4	ASSLDGGQQNEKLF
TRBV7-6	TRBJ2-1	ASSLGPGRDEQF
TRBV19	TRBJ1-2	ASSNQGEAYGYT
TRBV9	TRBJ2-1	ASTGGNEQF
TRBV5-6	TRBJ2-7	ASSLGGTSSYEQY
TRBV7-6	TRBJ1-1	ASSSQTGEAF
TRBV5-6	TRBJ2-2	ASSPTGAVGTGELF
TRBV5-5	TRBJ2-7	ASSFKSGESYEQY
TRBV5-1	TRBJ1-4	ASSLSGVDNEKLF
TRBV7-6	TRBJ2-3	ASSSLWTSASGTDTQY